A single sample is the source of the 30 T cell receptor beta chains below, sequenced in a study. In TCRdb, the 5' RACE reads were re-called with MiXCR into one record per CDR3 protein. The table lists 34,000 or so distinct CDR3 sequences, 20% to 30% of them singletons, with less than 2.5% in the top ten. Treg sorting used a CD4+CD25+CD127-/low gate. Input material: tumor-infiltrating Tregs sorted from the breast tumor. Receptor source: a female donor with breast cancer.

This clonotype has a count of ten or more. V usage is TRBV5-5 and J usage is TRBJ2-7; 8 bases fit TRBD2. CDR1 SGHKS and CDR2 YYEKEE come from the germline V gene (reference sequence). Unmatched junction bases numbered 4, after V lost 2 bases and J lost 3 bases. CDR3 size: 14 residues. The CDR3 nucleotides read TGTGCCAGCAGCTTTTACAGCGGGAGCTACGAGCAGTACTTC. Translating it yields CASSFYSGSYEQYF. The complete variable domain, with remaining parts taken from reference TRBV5-5 and TRBJ2-7, reads DAGVTQSPTHLIKTRGQQVTLRCSPISGHKSVSWYQQVLGQGPQFIFQYYEKEERGRGNFPDRFSARQFPNYSSELNVNALLLGDSALYLCASSFYSGSYEQYFGPGTRLTVT.

Turning to this clonotype: A much larger clone differs by one base, so this may be a read error. The J gene is TRBJ1-1, the V gene TRBV18; TRBD1 aligns across 7 bases. The CDR3 loop spans 14 amino acids. Per the germline V gene, CDR1 is KGHSH and CDR2 is LQKENI. CDR3 amino acids: CANSVQGENTEAFF. The CDR3 DNA sequence: TGTGCCAACTCAGTTCAGGGGGAGAACACTGAAGCTTTCTTT.

This clonotype came up many times. This chain uses TRBV9 with TRBJ2-1; a weak D match, TRBD2 (6 bases). The CDR3 consists of 15 residues. CDR1 is SGDLS, CDR2 YYNGEE, per germline. With 3 bases removed from V and 4 bases from J, the gap between germline ends came to 14 bases. The CDR3 sequence is CASSAGDGPYNEQFF. The CDR3 DNA reads TGTGCCAGCAGCGCGGGGGATGGCCCTTACAATGAGCAGTTCTTC.

The chain links TRBV20-1 to TRBJ2-7; weak D call: TRBD2 (6 bases). The V end lost 5 bases, the J end lost 2 bases, and 10 bases lay between the germline ends. The CDR3 totals 12 residues. Germline V gene sequence: CDR1 DFQATT, CDR2 SNEGSKA (reference sequence). CDR3 protein: CSALAEAYEQYF. The DNA of the CDR3 is TGCAGTGCTTTAGCGGAGGCCTACGAGCAGTACTTC.

This clonotype was observed at least ten times. This chain joins TRBV12-3 or TRBV12-4 and TRBJ2-7; 8 nucleotides match TRBD2. The trim removed 1 base at V and 4 bases at J, leaving 6 bases unmatched. There are 15 residues in the CDR3. CDR3 in amino acids: CASSLGGTRSYEQYF. CDR3 in DNA: TGTGCCAGCAGTTTAGGAGGGACTAGGAGTTACGAGCAGTACTTC.

About this clonotype: It may be a read error: a sequence one base away is much more abundant. The CDR3 does not end in the conserved phenylalanine or tryptophan, so this is likely a read error. This chain links TRBV20-1 with TRBJ1-2; D is unresolved. Looked up from germline, CDR1 is DFQATT and CDR2 is SNEGSKA (reference sequence). V lost 6 bases to trimming and J lost 2 bases, with 10 bases between them. The CDR3 is 12 amino acids. The CDR3 sequence: CSAYRPNYGYTL. CDR3 DNA: TGCAGTGCATACCGGCCCAACTATGGCTACACCCTC.

The chain employs TRBV5-1 and TRBJ2-7, with TRBD2 matching over 7 bases. Germline V gene lookup returns CDR1 SGHRS and CDR2 YFSETQ. The trim removed 2 bases at V and 1 base at J, leaving 6 bases unmatched. This CDR3 contains 15 residues. Here the CDR3 reads CASSFRTSGSYEQYF. CDR3 nucleotide sequence: TGCGCCAGCAGCTTTCGGACTAGTGGATCCTACGAGCAGTACTTC. The whole variable domain, remainder taken from reference TRBV5-1 and TRBJ2-7, is KAGVTQTPRYLIKTRGQQVTLSCSPISGHRSVSWYQQTPGQGLQFLFEYFSETQRNKGNFPGRFSGRQFSNSRSEMNVSTLELGDSALYLCASSFRTSGSYEQYFGPGTRLTVT.

The chain has TRBV6-5 and TRBJ2-7; D is uncertain. With 2 bases removed from V and 5 bases from J, the gap between germline ends came to 16 bases. Germline loops: CDR1 MNHEY, CDR2 SVGAGI. This CDR3 region has 15 residues. In DNA form, the CDR3 reads TGTGCCAGCAGTTACCAGGCCTTATCATCCAACGAGCAGTACTTC. The encoded protein is CASSYQALSSNEQYF.

This clonotype was counted at least ten times. J is TRBJ2-7 and V is TRBV5-1; 8 positions agree with TRBD2. Germline CDR1 and CDR2: SGHRS and YFSETQ. This CDR3 region has 14 residues. V trimming: 3 bases; J trimming: 2 bases; junction bases outside the gene matches: 4. DNA of the CDR3: TGCGCCAGCAGCTCACGGGGGGGTACCTACGAGCAGTACTTC. It codes for CASSSRGGTYEQYF.

Concerning this clonotype: Being one base from a much bigger clone, this may be a read error. The V call is TRBV6-5, the J call TRBJ2-7, with 7 bases fitting TRBD2. CDR3 length equals 14 residues. CDR1 and CDR2 (germline): MNHEY, SVGAGI. J was trimmed by 0 bases and V by 5 bases; bases with no gene match: 4. The CDR3 spells CASSPAGTSYEQYF. The CDR3 bases are TGTGCCAGCAGTCCAGCGGGGACCTCCTACGAGCAGTACTTC.

This clonotype was seen repeatedly, ten times or more. This chain uses TRBV15 with TRBJ2-1, with 8 bases matching TRBD2. Germline CDR1 is LNHNV and CDR2 is YYDKDF (reference sequence). With 4 bases clipped from V and 7 bases from J, the junction kept 3 bases outside the gene matches. This CDR3 has 13 residues. The CDR3 bases are TGTGCCACCAGCACGGGACTAGTAAATGAGCAGTTCTTC. The encoded protein is CATSTGLVNEQFF.

This chain uses TRBV24-1 with TRBJ1-5; D unclear. Germline V gene lookup returns CDR1 KGHDR and CDR2 SFDVKD. The CDR3 sequence is 18 residues long. V lost 3 bases and J lost 2, with 19 bases in between. The CDR3 sequence: CATSDAPSGAVGNQPQHF. Here the CDR3 DNA reads TGTGCCACCAGTGATGCCCCTTCGGGTGCCGTAGGCAATCAGCCCCAGCATTTT.

This sequence joins TRBV6-6 and TRBJ2-2; TRBD1 agrees at 7 bases. Germline assignment: CDR1 MNHNY and CDR2 SVGAGI (reference sequence). V shed 7 bases, J shed 1 base, and the junction held 3 bases outside the gene matches. The CDR3 has 14 amino acids. The CDR3: CASNGQENTGELFF. The CDR3, as DNA: TGTGCCAGCAACGGACAGGAGAACACCGGGGAGCTGTTTTTT.

The chain employs TRBV9 and TRBJ2-6; no clear D gene. The ends were cut back, 0 bases at V and 0 bases at J, with 4 bases in the middle. Per the germline V gene, CDR1 is SGDLS and CDR2 is YYNGEE. This CDR3 is built from 15 residues. The CDR3 reads CASSVGHSGANVLTF. In DNA, the CDR3 is TGTGCCAGCAGCGTAGGCCACTCTGGGGCCAACGTCCTGACTTTC.

The genes are TRBV25-1 and TRBJ1-5; possible D gene TRBD1, 6 bases. Trimming stripped 4 bases from V and 5 bases from J, with 9 bases between. Germline CDR1 and CDR2: MGHDK and SYGVNS. There are 13 residues in the CDR3. CDR3 protein: CASSGGGDQPQHF. The CDR3 DNA reads TGTGCCAGCAGTGGAGGGGGGGATCAGCCCCAGCATTTT.

Concerning this clonotype: A read error may explain this, as a much larger clone is one base away. This chain connects TRBV6-5 to TRBJ1-2; D perhaps matches TRBD1 (6 bases). Germline CDR1 MNHEY, CDR2 SVGAGI. CDR3 length equals 15 residues. The CDR3 nucleotides are TGTGCCAGCAGTCCACTCGGGACATCGAACTATGGCGACACCTTC. It yields the protein CASSPLGTSNYGDTF.

This clonotype was seen a few times. The chain employs TRBV2 and TRBJ1-1, with a tentative D call TRBD1 (6 bases). Trimming removed 11 bases from V and 6 bases from J, with 25 bases in between. The CDR3 is made up of 15 amino acids. Looked up from germline, CDR1 is SNHLY and CDR2 is FYNNEI. The CDR3 loop is CARVRRGARFAEAFF. The CDR3 nucleotides are TGTGCCCGAGTTCGGCGGGGGGCGCGGTTCGCTGAAGCTTTCTTT.

In this sample, this clonotype turned up a few times. Germline is not matched at one junction end, which may reflect a read error. This rearrangement joins TRBV9 to TRBJ2-7, with a tentative D call TRBD2 (7 bases). The CDR3 runs to 15 residues. Germline-derived CDR1 and CDR2 are SGDLS and YYNGEE. In DNA form, the CDR3 reads TGTGCCAACAGCGTAGATGGGGGGGCTTCCTACGAGCAGTACTTC. It specifies CANSVDGGASYEQYF.

This chain joins TRBV29-1 and TRBJ1-1; possibly TRBD1 for D (6 bases). The CDR3 covers 14 residues. Per the germline V gene, CDR1 is SQVTM and CDR2 is ANQGSEA. V was clipped by 7 bases and J by 1 base, with 16 bases between them. The DNA for the CDR3 is TGCAGCGCCCTCAAGGGGGGGACGAACACTGAAGCTTTCTTT. Translating gives CSALKGGTNTEAFF.

As for this clonotype: Possible read error: a much larger clone is one base away. The limits of the CDR3 on the DNA are not certain, so only TCRdb's listed CDR3 is given. This chain uses TRBV5-1 with TRBJ2-3. Germline values: CDR1 SGHRS, CDR2 YFSETQ. Inclusive of both ends, the CDR3 amounts to 14 amino acids. The CDR3 is CASSFGQGTDTQYF.

This clonotype occurred many times. This chain links TRBV7-9 with TRBJ2-1; D may be TRBD2 (5 bases). Germline V CDR1 and CDR2: SEHNR, FQNEAQ (reference sequence). V was trimmed by 1 base and J by 0 bases, leaving 13 bases between them. The CDR3 spans 17 residues. The CDR3 nucleotides read TGTGCCAGCAGCTTAGAGGTGGGCGGGCCCTCCTACAATGAGCAGTTCTTC. Translating it yields CASSLEVGGPSYNEQFF.

This clonotype was recorded many times. This chain joins TRBV6-1 and TRBJ2-1; D gene uncertain. The length of the CDR3 is 13 residues. Germline V gives CDR1 MNHNS, CDR2 SASEGT. Between the trimmed V and J ends, which lost 8 bases and 7 bases, there was a span of 15 bases. The CDR3 bases are TGTGCCAGCCAACCCCGACACCTTAATGAGCAGTTCTTC. It encodes CASQPRHLNEQFF.

This clonotype was detected a few times. At one of its ends the junction is not consistent with the germline gene, which may arise from a read error. The rearrangement links TRBV12-3 or TRBV12-4 to TRBJ1-6; D is possibly TRBD1 (5 bases). This CDR3 has 14 amino acids. The chain's CDR3 is CASKPRGDNSPLHF. For the CDR3, the DNA is TGTGCCAGCAAACCCCGGGGGGATAACTCACCCCTCCACTTT.

The chain carries TRBV7-9 and TRBJ1-2; D is ambiguous. The CDR3 runs to 13 residues. V lost 2 bases and J lost 8, with 12 bases in between. Germline CDR1 SEHNR, CDR2 FQNEAQ (reference sequence). The CDR3 here is CASSLQGLEGYTF. Written as DNA, the CDR3 is TGTGCCAGCAGCTTACAAGGTCTGGAGGGCTACACCTTC. The whole variable domain, filled in from reference TRBV7-9 and TRBJ1-2, reads DTGVSQNPRHKITKRGQNVTFRCDPISEHNRLYWYRQTLGQGPEFLTYFQNEAQLEKSRLLSDRFSAERPKGSFSTLEIQRTEQGDSAMYLCASSLQGLEGYTFGSGTRLTVV.

The rearrangement joins TRBV29-1 to TRBJ1-5, with D possibly being TRBD1 (5 bases). The CDR3 is made up of 14 amino acids. V shed 1 base and J shed 11 bases, with 18 bases lying between them. Germline CDR1 reads SQVTM; CDR2 reads ANQGSEA. In DNA, the CDR3 is TGCAGCGTTGAAGTGTGGCAGGGAAGCTTGTCCCAGCATTTT. It codes for CSVEVWQGSLSQHF.

The genes are TRBV18 and TRBJ2-1; 10 bases are a match to TRBD2. The germline V gene encodes CDR1 KGHSH and CDR2 LQKENI. CDR3 length: 15 amino acids. The J segment lost 5 bases and the V segment lost 4 bases, leaving 5 bases of the junction unmatched. DNA of the CDR3: TGTGCCAGCTCACTGAAGCGGGAGGGAGACAATGAGCAGTTCTTC. It codes for CASSLKREGDNEQFF.

This clonotype has at least ten counts. The rearrangement links TRBV29-1 to TRBJ2-7; TRBD2 aligns across 7 bases. This CDR3 spans 15 amino acids. Germline CDR1 is SQVTM and CDR2 is ANQGSEA. Losses at the gene ends were 1 base for V and 6 bases for J; bases not matched to a gene: 12. The CDR3 coding sequence is TGCAGCGTTGAAGCGAGCGGGAAGCTTTTACGCGAGCAGTACTTC. Translation gives CSVEASGKLLREQYF.

The genes are TRBV18 and TRBJ2-5, with 7 bases that match TRBD2. The CDR3 loop spans 15 amino acids. Germline V gene sequence: CDR1 KGHSH, CDR2 LQKENI. J lost 1 base, V lost 2 bases, and 4 bases had no gene match. In nucleotides, the CDR3 is TGTGCCAGCTCACCAGGAGCGGGGCTCCAAGAGACCCAGTACTTC. It encodes CASSPGAGLQETQYF.

This clonotype qualifies as medium-sized. This sequence joins TRBV6-5 and TRBJ1-1; the D is unclear. CDR3 length: 13 amino acids. Germline V CDR1 and CDR2: MNHEY, SVGAGI. Trimming took 5 bases from V and 2 from J, leaving 9 bases between them. The CDR3 spells CASSLGRNTEAFF. The CDR3 DNA reads as TGTGCCAGCAGTCTCGGTCGAAACACTGAAGCTTTCTTT.

This clonotype was counted a few times. This may be a read error: a much more frequent sequence differs by one nucleotide. The CDR3 DNA follows: TGTGAATCGAAGGGGAGACACGCGAACACTGAAGCTTTCTTT. Its translation: CESKGRHANTEAFF. The chain carries TRBV6-5 and TRBJ1-1; perhaps TRBD1 as D (5 bases). Germline V gene lookup returns CDR1 MNHEY and CDR2 SVGAGI. This CDR3 is built from 14 residues.